This TCR beta chain emerged from a study of OX40 agonist ivuxolimab in advanced cancers. Study-wide context: The dose-escalation cohort was roughly 83% male, with a mean age of approximately 61 years, ranging about 20 to 85.

Sequenced by immunoSEQ multiplex PCR; TCRdb stores in-frame clones only, minus some. The repertoire holds 20,000 or so clones, with 86% as singletons. The CDR3 loop spans 10 amino acids. V lost 5 bases to trimming and J lost 7 bases; unmatched junction nucleotides: 1. Germline lookup yields CDR1 SQVTM and CDR2 ANQGSEA. This chain joins TRBV29-1 and TRBJ2-7, with TRBD2 matching 8 bases. This sample comprised CD4+ or CD8+ T cells sorted from blood, obtained in a trial of the OX40 agonist ivuxolimab. The TCR was taken from an adult with an advanced solid tumor such as melanoma, head and neck, liver or kidney cancer. The chain's CDR3 is CSVLAGEQYF. The DNA for the CDR3 is TGCAGCGTTCTAGCGGGTGAGCAGTACTTC.